A selection of T cell receptor beta chains follows, all from one sample in a study of shared clonotypes between healthy human individuals. Produced via immunoSEQ multiplex PCR; TCRdb's table is partial and in-frame only. The sample has under 750,000 clones, 55% to 75% seen once. Sequencing was performed on memory CD4+ T cells sorted from blood. The receptors stem from a young woman in good health. CDR3s include the opening cysteine and the closing phenylalanine or tryptophan.

V gene: TRBV4-1; CDR3 length: 17; J gene: TRBJ2-3; CDR3 protein: CASSQVKASGITDTQYF
V gene: TRBV6-1; CDR3 length: 14; J gene: TRBJ2-5; CDR3 protein: CASRGTNRGETQYF
V gene: TRBV10-3; CDR3 length: 11; J gene: TRBJ2-1; CDR3 protein: CAISVGGRTIF
V gene: TRBV28; CDR3 length: 13; J gene: TRBJ1-1; CDR3 protein: CASSQTGYPEAFF
V gene: TRBV7-8; CDR3 length: 16; J gene: TRBJ1-3; CDR3 protein: CASSLASAPAGNTIYF
V gene: TRBV29-1; CDR3 length: 12; J gene: -; CDR3 protein: CSVETRHYEQYF
V gene: TRBV6-1; CDR3 length: 14; J gene: TRBJ2-7; CDR3 protein: CASSSGTGSYEQYF
V gene: TRBV7-9; CDR3 length: 14; J gene: TRBJ2-5; CDR3 protein: CASSLGTGRETQYF
V gene: TRBV9; CDR3 length: 16; J gene: TRBJ2-1; CDR3 protein: CASSVGETGLYNEQFF
V gene: TRBV2; CDR3 length: 13; J gene: TRBJ1-2; CDR3 protein: CASSLITGLGYTF
V gene: TRBV5-1; CDR3 length: 16; J gene: TRBJ2-5; CDR3 protein: CASRTSGRWAEETQYF
V gene: TRBV27; CDR3 length: 19; J gene: TRBJ1-4; CDR3 protein: CASSFVAPAYNPTNEKLFF